The clone carrying this T cell receptor beta chain was seen a handful of times. Its antigen is not identified. Quantitative 5'-RACE with molecular barcodes generated TCR beta libraries. MiXCR, run by TCRdb on the 5' RACE reads, gives a single entry per CDR3 protein. Seen here are fewer than 500,000 distinct CDR3 sequences, roughly a quarter observed once, and the top ten hold 0.89%. The data stem from a study of CD8 T cells in ankylosing spondylitis. Germline V gene sequence: CDR1 MGHDK, CDR2 SYGVNS. The CDR3 sequence is 15 residues long. Trimming removed 1 base from V and 5 bases from J; junction bases left unmatched: 5. Study conclusions and caveats: Prior literature has documented some motif variants in synovial fluid and blood from reactive arthritis. The clones that were linked to disease were reported to be significantly enriched in matched synovial fluid samples from ankylosing spondylitis patients. CD8+ by phenotype, disease-linked clones were relatively rare in peripheral blood. A TCR beta motif made of fewer than ten highly homologous variants seemed typical of ankylosing spondylitis blood.

This TCR was recovered from a male donor with ankylosing spondylitis. The sequenced sample consisted of blood, either unsorted or a sorted T cell fraction (not recorded which). This rearrangement joins TRBV25-1 to TRBJ1-1; 9 nucleotides align to TRBD1. The CDR3 sequence is CASSESTGGKTEAFF. DNA for the CDR3: TGTGCCAGCAGTGAATCCACAGGGGGCAAAACTGAAGCTTTCTTT.